One sample yielded the 25 T cell receptor beta chains listed below, sequenced in a study of molecular identifiers for immune sequencing clone quantification. MiXCR, applied by TCRdb to the PCR reads, yields one record per CDR3 protein. This sample has some 40,000 distinct CDR3 sequences, with less than 20% found just once. The source material was naive CD8+ T cells from blood, with Jurkat cell RNA spiked in. Regarding subset: FACS-sorted CD8+CD4-CCR7+CD45RA+ naive T cells. All receptors come from a human donor in good health. Some libraries in this study had Jurkat cell RNA spiked in.

The chain combines TRBV4-3 with TRBJ2-1, with 8 bases identical to TRBD2. CDR1 and CDR2 from the germline V gene are LGHNA and YSLEER. The ends lost 1 base at V and 9 bases at J; junction bases unmatched: 5. CDR3 length: 14 residues. CDR3 sequence (DNA): TGCGCCAGCAGCCAAGGGCGGGGGGCGGGTGAGCAGTTCTTC. Its translation is CASSQGRGAGEQFF.

This clonotype has just a few counts. The V call is TRBV10-1, the J call TRBJ2-3, with D hard to call. V lost 5 bases and J lost 0, with 9 bases in between. CDR1 WNHNN and CDR2 SYGVQD come from the germline V gene (reference sequence). CDR3 size: 14 residues. CDR3 amino acids: CASSFGRSTDTQYF. The CDR3 bases are TGCGCCAGCAGTTTCGGACGCAGCACAGATACGCAGTATTTT.

V is TRBV4-2 and J is TRBJ1-3; TRBD1 matches at 8 bases. Germline CDR1 is LGHNA and CDR2 is YNFKEQ. The CDR3 loop spans 16 amino acids. J gave up 4 bases and V 4 bases, and 9 bases lay outside the gene matches. Here the CDR3 DNA reads TGTGCCAGCAGCCCCTCGCAGGGGGCGTCGGGAAACACCATATATTTT. As protein: CASSPSQGASGNTIYF.

In its sample, this clonotype was seen a few times. CDR3 coding DNA: TGTGCCAGCAGTTTCAGGGGGGTGAATCAGCCCCAGCATTTT. Its translation: CASSFRGVNQPQHF. This sequence joins TRBV28 and TRBJ1-5; the match to TRBD1 covers 7 bases. V lost 3 bases and J lost 4; bases outside the gene matches: 3. CDR1 is MDHEN and CDR2 is SYDVKM in the germline V gene. The CDR3 extends over 14 amino acids. Full variable domain (rest looked up from reference TRBV28 and TRBJ1-5): DVKVTQSSRYLVKRTGEKVFLECVQDMDHENMFWYRQDPGLGLRLIYFSYDVKMKEKGDIPEGYSVSREKKERFSLILESASTNQTSMYLCASSFRGVNQPQHFGDGTRLSIL.

Comments on this clonotype: Given a much more abundant clone one base away, this may be a read error. This sequence joins TRBV28 and TRBJ2-1; 12 bases line up with TRBD2. The CDR3 spans 15 residues. In germline, CDR1 is MDHEN, CDR2 SYDVKM. Here the CDR3 DNA reads TGTACCAGCAGTTTTCGACTAGCGGGAGACGATGAGCAGTTCTTC. Protein sequence: CTSSFRLAGDDEQFF.

This clonotype was counted many times. The CDR3 nucleotides read TGTGCCAGCAGCTTACGACAGAACACTGAAGCTTTCTTT. Its protein product is CASSLRQNTEAFF. The V call is TRBV7-6, the J call TRBJ1-1, with unresolved D. The CDR3 runs to 13 residues. With 2 bases removed from V and 1 base from J, the gap between germline ends came to 5 bases. The germline V gene has CDR1 SGHVS and CDR2 FNYEAQ.

With respect to this clonotype: With a much larger clone just one base away, this may be a read error. CDR3 coding DNA: TGTGCCAGCAGCCAAGGCAGGGGCAATGAGCAGTTCTTC. This sequence encodes CASSQGRGNEQFF. The rearrangement uses TRBV3-1 and TRBJ2-1; D is possibly TRBD1 (6 bases). V lost 1 base, J lost 6 bases, and 7 bases lay in between. Germline CDR1 is LGHDT and CDR2 is YNNKEL (reference sequence). CDR3 length: 13 amino acids.

This clonotype was counted between two and nine times. This chain links TRBV12-3 or TRBV12-4 with TRBJ2-3; no clear D. This CDR3 contains 14 residues. V was trimmed by 3 bases and J by 5 bases, leaving 12 bases between them. This CDR3 is CASSFPQRGDTQYF. The CDR3 nucleotides read TGTGCCAGCAGTTTCCCCCAGCGCGGAGATACGCAGTATTTT.

This clonotype has more than one count but fewer than ten. The rearrangement uses TRBV7-2 and TRBJ2-1; TRBD1 might be the D (6 bases). The CDR3 has 12 residues. The germline CDR1 and CDR2 sequences are SGHTA and FQGNSA. V was cut by 5 bases and J by 12 bases, with 14 bases left in between. The CDR3 nucleotides are TGTGCCAGCAGCACCGACAGGTTCGGGCAGTTCTTC. It specifies CASSTDRFGQFF.

This clonotype was recorded many times. V and J are TRBV21-1 and TRBJ1-5. TRBV21-1 constitutes a pseudogene. The CDR3 contains 16 residues. The CDR3 spells CASSKVRRESNQPQHF. CDR3 nucleotide sequence: TGTGCCAGCAGCAAAGTGAGGAGGGAAAGCAATCAGCCCCAGCATTTT.

This clonotype was counted ten times or more. J is TRBJ2-3 and V is TRBV6-2 or TRBV6-3; no clear D gene. V gave up 7 bases and J gave up 0 bases, with 11 bases separating them. The CDR3 runs to 14 residues. Per germline, CDR1 MNHEY and CDR2 SVGEGT. The DNA of the CDR3 is TGTGCCAGCAACGGCGCAGCTAGCACAGATACGCAGTATTTT. Protein product: CASNGAASTDTQYF.

A word on this clonotype: A much larger clone is a single base away; this may be a read error. V and J are TRBV4-3 and TRBJ2-5, with 8 positions matching TRBD2. CDR1 and CDR2 from the germline V gene are LGHNA and YSLEER. V shed 1 base, J shed 3 bases, and the junction held 7 bases outside the gene matches. The CDR3 length is 16 residues. CDR3 in amino acids: CASSQVMAGGEETQYF. The CDR3 coding sequence is TGCGCCAGCAGCCAAGTGATGGCGGGGGGCGAAGAGACCCAGTACTTC.

This clonotype was seen many times. The chain uses TRBV29-1 and TRBJ2-7, with 9 nucleotides matching TRBD2. CDR1 and CDR2 from the germline V gene are SQVTM and ANQGSEA. V was pared by 1 base and J by 3 bases, with 4 bases of the junction left unmatched. This CDR3 has 14 residues. The CDR3 here is CSVEVAGVDYEQYF. The CDR3 nucleotides are TGCAGCGTTGAAGTAGCGGGAGTCGACTACGAGCAGTACTTC.

In regard to this clonotype: This sequence may be a read error, since a much larger clone differs from it by one base. The V call is TRBV27, the J call TRBJ2-3; D gene ambiguous. V was clipped by 7 bases and J by 5 bases, with 13 bases between them. Looked up from germline, CDR1 is MNHEY and CDR2 is SMNVEV (reference sequence). The CDR3 length is 13 residues. CDR3 sequence (DNA): TGTGCCAGCAATTTCTCGGGCGGAGATACGCAGTATTTT. Encoded protein: CASNFSGGDTQYF.

The table lists this clonotype with many counts. J is TRBJ2-1 and V is TRBV29-1; 8 positions match TRBD2. Germline loops: CDR1 SQVTM, CDR2 ANQGSEA. The CDR3 is 14 residues long. The J segment lost 4 bases and the V segment lost 2 bases, leaving 4 bases of the junction unmatched. This CDR3 reads CSVELGLGYNEQFF. The CDR3, as DNA: TGCAGCGTTGAATTGGGACTAGGATACAATGAGCAGTTCTTC.

This clonotype came up many times. The J gene is TRBJ2-1, the V gene TRBV29-1; TRBD2 matches at 8 bases. The junction had 4 bases not matched to a gene; V was cut back by 8 bases and J by 7 bases. Per germline, CDR1 SQVTM and CDR2 ANQGSEA. The CDR3 totals 11 residues. CDR3 nucleotides: TGCAGCACTTCTAGCGGGAATGAGCAGTTCTTC. Protein product: CSTSSGNEQFF.

This clonotype has at least ten counts. The chain carries TRBV5-6 and TRBJ2-7, with D unclear. This CDR3 comprises 14 residues. Trimming took off 1 base at V and 5 bases at J, with 13 bases between the two ends. Germline V gives CDR1 SGHDT, CDR2 YYEEEE. The CDR3 sequence: CASSLKVLDHEQYF. The CDR3 DNA sequence: TGTGCCAGCAGCTTGAAGGTCCTAGACCACGAGCAGTACTTC.

This clonotype was detected only once. Written as DNA, the CDR3 is TGTGCCAGCAGTTTATTGGTGGACGGGGCAGATACGCAGTATTTT. Translation gives CASSLLVDGADTQYF. V is TRBV28 and J is TRBJ2-3; possibly TRBD2 for D (5 bases). Germline V gene data show CDR1 as MDHEN and CDR2 as SYDVKM. V was trimmed by 1 base and J by 4 bases, leaving 12 bases between them. The CDR3 extends over 15 amino acids. Supplemented by reference TRBV28 and TRBJ2-3, the full variable domain reads DVKVTQSSRYLVKRTGEKVFLECVQDMDHENMFWYRQDPGLGLRLIYFSYDVKMKEKGDIPEGYSVSREKKERFSLILESASTNQTSMYLCASSLLVDGADTQYFGPGTRLTVL.

As regards this clonotype: This may stem from a read error, because a much larger clone lies one nucleotide away. V usage is TRBV2 and J usage is TRBJ1-1; D may be TRBD1 (6 bases). This CDR3 has 15 residues. Germline V gene lookup returns CDR1 SNHLY and CDR2 FYNNEI. Trimming removed 6 bases from V and 4 bases from J, with 18 bases in between. The CDR3 region is CASSSTDSLTTEAFF. The CDR3 region has the DNA TGTGCCAGCAGCTCCACGGACAGTCTTACCACTGAAGCTTTCTTT.

In its sample, this clonotype was seen a few times. The genes are TRBV24-1 and TRBJ2-7; possibly TRBD2 for D (5 bases). The CDR3 has 13 amino acids. With 6 bases removed from V and 0 bases from J, the gap between germline ends came to 8 bases. Germline CDR1 is KGHDR and CDR2 is SFDVKD. The CDR3 sequence: CATSRTDSYEQYF. CDR3 nucleotide sequence: TGTGCCACCAGTCGGACTGACTCCTACGAGCAGTACTTC.

This clonotype was picked up many times. V is TRBV7-2 and J is TRBJ2-5; 8 nucleotides match TRBD2. The length of the CDR3 is 15 residues. V lost 1 base, J lost 5 bases, and 6 bases stayed unmatched. The germline CDR1 and CDR2 sequences are SGHTA and FQGNSA. CDR3 sequence reads: CASSLVVSGMETQYF. The CDR3 DNA reads as TGTGCCAGCAGCTTAGTGGTTAGCGGGATGGAGACCCAGTACTTC.

The rearrangement links TRBV12-3 or TRBV12-4 to TRBJ2-7, with a tentative D call TRBD1 (6 bases). The CDR3 runs to 13 residues. The V and J ends lost 3 bases and 3 bases respectively, with 9 bases between them. CDR3 sequence (DNA): TGTGCCAGCAGTTTCGGACAGTACTACGAGCAGTACTTC. This codes for CASSFGQYYEQYF.

On this clonotype itself: Just one base apart from a much larger clone, this may be a read error. V usage is TRBV9 and J usage is TRBJ2-5, with 9 positions matching TRBD2. There are 17 residues in the CDR3. Germline CDR1 and CDR2: SGDLS and YYNGEE. The CDR3 loop reads CVSSPPLLAGGEETQYF. The CDR3 region has the DNA TGTGTCAGCAGCCCCCCCCTACTAGCGGGTGGGGAAGAGACCCAGTACTTC.

This clonotype was counted between two and nine times. The chain employs TRBV7-8 and TRBJ2-1; D might be TRBD1 or TRBD2, each matching 6 bases. The germline V gene encodes CDR1 SGHVS and CDR2 FQNEAQ. V shed 2 bases and J shed 2 bases, with 7 bases lying between them. CDR3 length equals 14 residues. The CDR3 is CASSLRGAYNEQFF. The CDR3 region has the DNA TGTGCCAGCAGCTTAAGGGGGGCCTACAATGAGCAGTTCTTC.

This clonotype was observed many times. J is TRBJ2-7 and V is TRBV21-1; the tabulated D call, TRBD1, remains unverified against the DNA. TRBV21-1 is termed a pseudogene. The CDR3 has 19 residues. The CDR3 loop reads CASSKVGPGQGTSSYEQYF. CDR3 nucleotides: TGTGCCAGCAGCAAAGTCGGACCGGGACAGGGGACCAGCTCCTACGAGCAGTACTTC.